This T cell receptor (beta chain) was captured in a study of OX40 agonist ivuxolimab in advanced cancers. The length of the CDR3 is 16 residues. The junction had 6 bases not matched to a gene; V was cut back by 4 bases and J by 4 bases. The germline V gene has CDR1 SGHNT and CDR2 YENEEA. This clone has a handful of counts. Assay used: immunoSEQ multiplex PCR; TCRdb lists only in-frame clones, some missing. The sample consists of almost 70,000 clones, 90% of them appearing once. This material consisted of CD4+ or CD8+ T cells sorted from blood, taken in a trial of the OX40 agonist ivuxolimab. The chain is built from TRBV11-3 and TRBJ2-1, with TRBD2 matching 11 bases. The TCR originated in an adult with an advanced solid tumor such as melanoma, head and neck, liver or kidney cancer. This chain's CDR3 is CASSSPGLAAYNEQFF. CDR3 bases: TGTGCCAGCAGCTCACCGGGACTAGCGGCTTACAATGAGCAGTTCTTC. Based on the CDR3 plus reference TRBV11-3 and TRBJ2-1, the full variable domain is EAGVVQSPRYKIIEKKQPVAFWCNPISGHNTLYWYLQNLGQGPELLIRYENEEAVDDSQLPKDRFSAERLKGVDSTLKIQPAELGDSAVYLCASSSPGLAAYNEQFFGPGTRLTVL.